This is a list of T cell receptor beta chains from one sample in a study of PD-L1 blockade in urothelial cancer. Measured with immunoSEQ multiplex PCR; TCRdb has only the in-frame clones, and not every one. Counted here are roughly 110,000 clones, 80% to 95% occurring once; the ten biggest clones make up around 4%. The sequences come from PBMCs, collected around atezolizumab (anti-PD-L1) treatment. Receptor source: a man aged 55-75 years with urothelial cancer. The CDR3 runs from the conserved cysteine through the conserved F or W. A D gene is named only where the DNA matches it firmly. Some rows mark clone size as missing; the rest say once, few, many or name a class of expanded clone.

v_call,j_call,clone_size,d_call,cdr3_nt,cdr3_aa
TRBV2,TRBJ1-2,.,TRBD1,TGTGCCAGCAGATTGACAGGGGCGGGCTACACCTTC,CASRLTGAGYTF
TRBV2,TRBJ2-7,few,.,TGTGCCAGCGAACAGACCTACGAGCAGTACTTC,CASEQTYEQYF
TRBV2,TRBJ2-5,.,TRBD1,TGTGCCAGCACCACAGGGGGGGAGACCCAGTACTTC,CASTTGGETQYF
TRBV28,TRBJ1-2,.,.,TGTGCCAGCAGTCTGACTGATTATGGCTACACCTTC,CASSLTDYGYTF
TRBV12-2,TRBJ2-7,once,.,TGTGCAAGTCGCCCCCTAACAGGGTATCCGACGGCACGGGAGGATCCTTCCTACGAGCAGTACTTC,CASRPLTGYPTAREDPSYEQYF
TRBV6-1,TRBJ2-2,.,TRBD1,TGTGCCAGCACTACCGGACAGGACACCGGGGAGCTGTTTTTT,CASTTGQDTGELFF
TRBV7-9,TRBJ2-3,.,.,TGTGCCAGCTCAGAAATTAGCACAGATACGCAGTATTTT,CASSEISTDTQYF
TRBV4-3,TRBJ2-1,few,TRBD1,TGCGCCAGCAGCCTCCGAGACAGGGGGAACAATGAGCAGTTCTTC,CASSLRDRGNNEQFF
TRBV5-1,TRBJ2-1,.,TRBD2,TGCGCCAGCAGCTTGGTTGCGGGAGGGCGGAATGAGCAGTTCTTC,CASSLVAGGRNEQFF
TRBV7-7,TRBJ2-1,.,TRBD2,TGTGCCAGCAGCCCAGGACTAGCGGGGGGCCGAAGCTCCTACAATGAGCAGTTCTTC,CASSPGLAGGRSSYNEQFF
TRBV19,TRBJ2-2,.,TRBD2,TGTGCCAGTAGCGGGGGGGCCAATTCAATCGGCACCGGGGAGCTGTTTTTT,CASSGGANSIGTGELFF